This T cell receptor (beta chain) is drawn from a study of human T cells and chemical hapten exposure. Study summary: Patients got weekly scalp diphenylcyclopropenone doses over the approximately 25-week study. Small discrepancies in pooled library volume mainly accounted for the varying TCR yields per sample. Patch testing was performed with 0.01% DPC on the upper back, with reading at 6 days. Overall study findings and caveats: Patch test score was positively correlated with the counts of PT1 expanded TCRs.

In this sample, this clonotype turned up a few times. Its antigen is as yet unknown. The sample's time point: pre-sensitization, week 0. As for treatment: therapeutic diphenylcyclopropenone sensitization with weekly scalp DPC. This CDR3 comprises 12 residues. CDR1 and CDR2 (germline): SGHTA, FQGNSA. Trimming stripped 3 bases from V and 9 bases from J, with 11 bases between. A single record per CDR3 protein comes from TCRdb applying MiXCR to the RACE reads. The table lists 190,000 or so distinct CDR3 sequences, 30% of them singletons. Material: whole blood, obtained in connection with sensitization to the hapten diphenylcyclopropenone (DPC). This chain uses TRBV7-2 with TRBJ2-5, with a possible D match to TRBD2 (5 bases). The receptor's source is a woman in her twenties or thirties with alopecia areata. Some clones in this sample may be carry-over from other donors' samples. In nucleotides, the CDR3 is TGTGCCAGCAGCTTTTCCGGGAAAGCCCAGTACTTC. Its translation: CASSFSGKAQYF.